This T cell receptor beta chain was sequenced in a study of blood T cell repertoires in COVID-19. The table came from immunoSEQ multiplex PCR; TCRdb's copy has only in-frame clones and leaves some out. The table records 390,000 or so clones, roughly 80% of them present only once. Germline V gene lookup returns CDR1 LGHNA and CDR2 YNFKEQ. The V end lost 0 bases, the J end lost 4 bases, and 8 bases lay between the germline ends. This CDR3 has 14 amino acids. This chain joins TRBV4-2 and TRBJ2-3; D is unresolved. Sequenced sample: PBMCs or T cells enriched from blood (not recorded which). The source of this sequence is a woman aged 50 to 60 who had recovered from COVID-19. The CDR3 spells CASSQDDSSDTQYF. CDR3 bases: TGTGCCAGCAGCCAAGACGATAGTTCAGATACGCAGTATTTT.